This T cell receptor (beta chain) derives from a study of chemoradiotherapy in HPV16-positive cancers. Samples were taken several times over chemoradiotherapy. The table came from immunoSEQ multiplex PCR; TCRdb's copy has only in-frame clones and leaves some out. The sample carries about 35,000 clones, 86% recorded once. The TCR comes from a human donor with HPV-associated anogenital cancer. Sequences were derived from blood, sampled from a patient who underwent chemoradiotherapy.

This CDR3 is CASSPSSLKSQYF. CDR3 DNA: TGCGCCAGCAGCCCCAGCTCTCTGAAGTCGCAGTATTTT. This sequence joins TRBV5-1 and TRBJ2-3, with D unclear. Germline assignment: CDR1 SGHRS and CDR2 YFSETQ. V lost 4 bases to trimming and J lost 10 bases, with 16 bases between them. This CDR3 has 13 residues.